This TCR beta chain came from a study of cytomegalovirus exposure and HLA in healthy donors. Study-wide points: Association of approximately 18,000 TCR beta sequences with HLA alleles was found at 0.05 false discovery rate in a later analysis. Excluded were some V segments that proved indistinguishable, including TRBV6-2 and TRBV6-3.

V lost 6 bases and J lost 5, with 14 bases in between. CDR1 MRHNA and CDR2 SNTAGT come from the germline V gene. The CDR3 length is 14 residues. Of note for this clone: The antigen is not known.

This PCR relied on a set of 60 Vbeta primers and 13 Jbeta primers. Some clones are missing from TCRdb's copy, which holds only in-frame ones; the method was immunoSEQ multiplex PCR. Found here are around 180,000 clones, more than 75% of them singletons; the top ten hold more than 1.5%. The sequenced sample consisted of PBMCs. The genes are TRBV6-4 and TRBJ1-3; a possible D gene is TRBD1 (5 bases). The receptor was isolated from a woman between 18 and 30 years old in good health and CMV-seronegative. The CDR3 DNA follows: TGTGCCAGCAGCCAAACGTTGGACAGAAACACCATATATTTT. Residues: CASSQTLDRNTIYF.